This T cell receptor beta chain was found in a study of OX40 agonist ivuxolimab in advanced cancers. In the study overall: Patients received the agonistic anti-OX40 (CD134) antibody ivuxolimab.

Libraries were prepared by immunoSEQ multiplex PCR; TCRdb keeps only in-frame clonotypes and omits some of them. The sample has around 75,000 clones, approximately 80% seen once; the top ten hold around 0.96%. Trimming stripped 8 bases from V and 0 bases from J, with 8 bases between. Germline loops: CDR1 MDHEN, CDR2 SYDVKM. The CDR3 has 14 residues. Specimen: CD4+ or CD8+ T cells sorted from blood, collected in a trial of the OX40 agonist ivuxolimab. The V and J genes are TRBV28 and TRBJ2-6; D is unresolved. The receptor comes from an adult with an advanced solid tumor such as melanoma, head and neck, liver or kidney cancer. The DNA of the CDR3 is TGTGCCAGCCATACCCCCTCTGGGGCCAACGTCCTGACTTTC. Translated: CASHTPSGANVLTF.